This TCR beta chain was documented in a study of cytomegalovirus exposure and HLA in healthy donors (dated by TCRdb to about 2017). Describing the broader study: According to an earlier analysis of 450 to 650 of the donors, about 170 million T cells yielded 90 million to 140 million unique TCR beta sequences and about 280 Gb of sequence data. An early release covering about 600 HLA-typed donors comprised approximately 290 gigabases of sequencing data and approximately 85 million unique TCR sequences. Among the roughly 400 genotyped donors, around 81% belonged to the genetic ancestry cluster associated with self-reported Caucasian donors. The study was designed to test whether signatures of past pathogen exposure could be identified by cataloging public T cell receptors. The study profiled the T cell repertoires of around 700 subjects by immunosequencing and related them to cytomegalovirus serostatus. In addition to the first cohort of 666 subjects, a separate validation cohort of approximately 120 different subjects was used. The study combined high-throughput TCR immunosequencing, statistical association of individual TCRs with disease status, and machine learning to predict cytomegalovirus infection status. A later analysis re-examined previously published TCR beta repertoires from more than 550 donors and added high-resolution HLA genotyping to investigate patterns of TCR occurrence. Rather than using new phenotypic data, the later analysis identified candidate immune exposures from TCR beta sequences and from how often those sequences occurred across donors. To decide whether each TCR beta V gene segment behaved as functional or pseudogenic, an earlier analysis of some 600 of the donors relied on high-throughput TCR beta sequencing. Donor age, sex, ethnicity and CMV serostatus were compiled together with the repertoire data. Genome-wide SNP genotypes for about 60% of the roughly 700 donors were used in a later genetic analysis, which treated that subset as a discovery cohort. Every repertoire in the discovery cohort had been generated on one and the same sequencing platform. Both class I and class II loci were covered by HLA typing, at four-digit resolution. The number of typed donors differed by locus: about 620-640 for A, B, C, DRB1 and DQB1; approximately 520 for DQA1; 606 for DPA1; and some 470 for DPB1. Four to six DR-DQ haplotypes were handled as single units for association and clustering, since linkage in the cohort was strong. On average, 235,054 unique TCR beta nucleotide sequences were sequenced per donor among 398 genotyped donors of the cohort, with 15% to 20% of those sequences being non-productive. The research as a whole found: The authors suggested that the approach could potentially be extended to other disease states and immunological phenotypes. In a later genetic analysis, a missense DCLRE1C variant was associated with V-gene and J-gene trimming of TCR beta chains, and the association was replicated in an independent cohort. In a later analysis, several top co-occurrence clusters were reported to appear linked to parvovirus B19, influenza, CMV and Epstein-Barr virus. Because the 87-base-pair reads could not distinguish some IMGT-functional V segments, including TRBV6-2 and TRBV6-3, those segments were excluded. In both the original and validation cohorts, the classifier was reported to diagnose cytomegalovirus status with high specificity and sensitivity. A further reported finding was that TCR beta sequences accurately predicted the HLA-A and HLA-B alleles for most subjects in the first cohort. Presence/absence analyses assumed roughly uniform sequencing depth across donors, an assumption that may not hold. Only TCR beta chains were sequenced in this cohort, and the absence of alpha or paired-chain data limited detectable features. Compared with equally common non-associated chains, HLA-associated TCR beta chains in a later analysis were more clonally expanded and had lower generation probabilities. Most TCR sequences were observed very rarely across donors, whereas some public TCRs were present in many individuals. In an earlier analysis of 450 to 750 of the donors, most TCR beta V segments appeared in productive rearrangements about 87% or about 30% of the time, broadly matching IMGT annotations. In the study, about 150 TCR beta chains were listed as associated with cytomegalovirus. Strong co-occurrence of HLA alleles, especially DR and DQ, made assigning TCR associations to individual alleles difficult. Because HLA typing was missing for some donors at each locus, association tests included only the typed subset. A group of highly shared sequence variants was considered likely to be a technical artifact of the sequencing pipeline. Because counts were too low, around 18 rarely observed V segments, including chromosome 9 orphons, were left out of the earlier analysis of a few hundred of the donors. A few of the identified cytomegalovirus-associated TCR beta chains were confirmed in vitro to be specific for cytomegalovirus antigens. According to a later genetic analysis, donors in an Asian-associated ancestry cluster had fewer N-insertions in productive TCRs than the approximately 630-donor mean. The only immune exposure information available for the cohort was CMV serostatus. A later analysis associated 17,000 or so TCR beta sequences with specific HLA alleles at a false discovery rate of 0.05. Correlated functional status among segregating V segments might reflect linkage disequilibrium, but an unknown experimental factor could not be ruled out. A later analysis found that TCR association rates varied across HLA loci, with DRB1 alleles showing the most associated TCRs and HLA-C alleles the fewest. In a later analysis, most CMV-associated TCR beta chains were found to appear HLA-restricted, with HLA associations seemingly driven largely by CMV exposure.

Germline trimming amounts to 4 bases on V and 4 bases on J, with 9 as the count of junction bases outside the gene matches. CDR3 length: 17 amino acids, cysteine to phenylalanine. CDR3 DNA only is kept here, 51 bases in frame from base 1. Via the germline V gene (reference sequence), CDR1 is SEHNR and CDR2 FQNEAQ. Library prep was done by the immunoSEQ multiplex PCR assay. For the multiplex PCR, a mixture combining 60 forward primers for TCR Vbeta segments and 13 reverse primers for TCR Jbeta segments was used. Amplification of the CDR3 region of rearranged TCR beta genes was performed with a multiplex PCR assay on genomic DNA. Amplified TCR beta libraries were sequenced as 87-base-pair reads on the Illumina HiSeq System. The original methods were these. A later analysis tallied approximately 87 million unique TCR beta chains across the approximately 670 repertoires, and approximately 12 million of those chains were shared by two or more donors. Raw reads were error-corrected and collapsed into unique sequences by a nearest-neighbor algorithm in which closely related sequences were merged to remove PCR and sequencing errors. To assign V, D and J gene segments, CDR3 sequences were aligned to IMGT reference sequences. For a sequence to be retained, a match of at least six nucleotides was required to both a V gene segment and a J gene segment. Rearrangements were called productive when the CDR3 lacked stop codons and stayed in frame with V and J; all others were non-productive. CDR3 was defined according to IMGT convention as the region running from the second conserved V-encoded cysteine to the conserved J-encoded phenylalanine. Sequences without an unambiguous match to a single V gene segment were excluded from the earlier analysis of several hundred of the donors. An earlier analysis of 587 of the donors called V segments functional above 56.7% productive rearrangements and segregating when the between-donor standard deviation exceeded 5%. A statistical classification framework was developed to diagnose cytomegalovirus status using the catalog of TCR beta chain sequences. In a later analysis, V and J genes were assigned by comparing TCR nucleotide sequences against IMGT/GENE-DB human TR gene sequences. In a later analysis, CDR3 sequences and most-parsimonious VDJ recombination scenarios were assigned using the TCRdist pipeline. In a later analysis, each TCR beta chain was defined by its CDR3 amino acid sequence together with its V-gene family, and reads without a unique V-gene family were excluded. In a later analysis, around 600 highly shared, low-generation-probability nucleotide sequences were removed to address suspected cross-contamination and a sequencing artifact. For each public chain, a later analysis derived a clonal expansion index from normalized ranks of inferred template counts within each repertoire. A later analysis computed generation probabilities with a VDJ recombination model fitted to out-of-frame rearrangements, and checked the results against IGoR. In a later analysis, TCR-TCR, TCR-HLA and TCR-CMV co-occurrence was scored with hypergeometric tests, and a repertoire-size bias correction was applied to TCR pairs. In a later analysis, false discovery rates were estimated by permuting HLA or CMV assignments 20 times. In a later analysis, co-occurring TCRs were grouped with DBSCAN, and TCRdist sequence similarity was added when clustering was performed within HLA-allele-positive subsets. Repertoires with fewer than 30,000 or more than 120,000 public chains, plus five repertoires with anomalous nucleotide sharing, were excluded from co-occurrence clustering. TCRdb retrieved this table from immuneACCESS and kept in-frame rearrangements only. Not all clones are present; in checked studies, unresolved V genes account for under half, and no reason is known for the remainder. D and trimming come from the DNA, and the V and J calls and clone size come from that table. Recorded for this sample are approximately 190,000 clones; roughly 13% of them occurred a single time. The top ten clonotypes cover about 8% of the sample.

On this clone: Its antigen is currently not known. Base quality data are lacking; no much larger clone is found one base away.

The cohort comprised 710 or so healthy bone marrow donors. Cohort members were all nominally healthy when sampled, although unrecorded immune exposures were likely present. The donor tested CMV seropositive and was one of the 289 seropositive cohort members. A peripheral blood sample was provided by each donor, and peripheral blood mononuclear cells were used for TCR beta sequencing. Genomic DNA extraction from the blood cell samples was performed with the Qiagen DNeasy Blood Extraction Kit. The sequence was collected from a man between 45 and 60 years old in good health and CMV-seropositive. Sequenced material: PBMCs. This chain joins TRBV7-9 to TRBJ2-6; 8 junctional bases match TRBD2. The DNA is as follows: TGTGCCAGCAGCTCCCCAGGCGGGGGGAGCGGGGCCAACGTCCTGACTTTC. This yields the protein CASSSPGGGSGANVLTF.